The rows below give T cell receptor beta chains drawn from one sample of a study of blood T cells in healthy people across ages. TCRdb reprocessed the 5' RACE reads with MiXCR, giving one entry per CDR3 protein. The sample has nearly 800,000 distinct CDR3 sequences; more than 50% are singletons. Input material: blood. The receptors stem from a man in his forties in good health. CDR3s include the opening cysteine and the closing phenylalanine or tryptophan. The D gene is left open where the match is weak. Clone size is not always given. Where it is, it says once, few, many or a class for expanded clones.

>TRBV7-2|TRBD2|TRBJ2-7|-
CASSPGLGSYEQYF
TGTGCCAGCAGCCCGGGACTAGGTTCCTACGAGCAGTACTTC
>TRBV20-1|-|TRBJ1-1|once
CSARDSRQVVFDTEAFF
TGCAGTGCTAGAGACTCTCGACAGGTTGTGTTTGACACTGAAGCTTTCTTT
>TRBV2|-|TRBJ2-3|-
CASRAGTQSTDTQYF
TGTGCCAGCAGAGCCGGGACCCAAAGCACAGATACGCAGTATTTT
>TRBV28|-|TRBJ2-2|few
CASSLRLTNTGELFF
TGTGCCAGCAGTTTAAGACTGACGAACACCGGGGAGCTGTTTTTT
>TRBV7-2|TRBD2|TRBJ2-7|few
CASSSGINSYEQYF
TGTGCCAGCAGCAGCGGGATTAACTCCTACGAGCAGTACTTC
>TRBV10-3|-|TRBJ2-1|-
CASVLATTYNEQFF
TGTGCCAGTGTCCTAGCCACAACCTACAATGAGCAGTTCTTC
>TRBV5-1|-|TRBJ2-5|-
CASSLAGGDSETQYF
TGCGCCAGCAGCTTGGCCGGGGGAGATAGTGAGACCCAGTACTTC
>TRBV7-2|-|TRBJ2-7|-
CASSLGGRYYEQYF
TGTGCCAGCAGCTTAGGGGGACGATATTACGAGCAGTACTTC
>TRBV29-1|-|TRBJ2-1|medium-sized
CSVLDNEQFF
TGCAGCGTTCTGGACAATGAGCAGTTCTTC
>TRBV9|TRBD1|TRBJ1-2|-
CASSAYGQGVYGYTF
TGTGCCAGCAGCGCCTACGGACAGGGCGTCTATGGCTACACCTTC
>TRBV6-2/TRBV6-3|-|TRBJ2-7|-
CASSYLTGPGSYEQYF
TGTGCCAGCAGTTATTTGACGGGGCCAGGCTCCTACGAGCAGTACTTC
>TRBV6-1|TRBD1|TRBJ1-6|few
CASSLTGTGGSPLHF
TGTGCCAGCAGCTTAACCGGGACAGGGGGATCACCCCTCCACTTT
>TRBV18|-|TRBJ1-2|-
CASSGNSDRHDGYTF
TGTGCCAGCTCGGGAAATTCGGACAGACACGATGGCTACACCTTC
>TRBV7-9|-|TRBJ2-3|-
CASSFERGADTQYF
TGTGCCAGCAGCTTTGAGAGGGGGGCAGATACGCAGTATTTT
>TRBV4-1|TRBD2|TRBJ2-1|-
CASSNPNPSGTSGRIYNEQFF
TGCGCCAGCAGCAACCCTAACCCCTCCGGGACTAGCGGGAGAATTTACAATGAGCAGTTCTTC
>TRBV29-1|TRBD1|TRBJ1-1|-
CSAERWTGGLYTEAFF
TGCAGCGCCGAACGATGGACAGGGGGCCTTTACACTGAAGCTTTCTTT
>TRBV20-1|TRBD1|TRBJ1-5|-
CSAPRTGGNQPQHF
TGCAGTGCCCCTCGGACAGGGGGCAATCAGCCCCAGCATTTT
>TRBV6-5|-|TRBJ1-2|-
CASSTLSGQLYGYTF
TGTGCCAGCAGTACCCTATCGGGGCAACTCTATGGCTACACCTTC
>TRBV29-1|-|TRBJ1-2|-
CSAGTARNYGYTF
TGCAGCGCTGGGACCGCCCGAAACTATGGCTACACCTTC
>TRBV28|-|TRBJ2-7|-
CASTPETVSYEQYF
TGTGCCAGCACCCCAGAGACAGTCTCCTACGAGCAGTACTTC
>TRBV20-1|-|TRBJ1-4|-
CSAGRPAVATNEKLFF
TGCAGTGCCGGACGCCCTGCTGTTGCAACTAATGAAAAACTGTTTTTT